This T cell receptor beta chain was captured in a study of blood T cell repertoires in COVID-19. Study-wide context: T cells, B-cell-depleted T cells, or PBMCs supplied cDNA or gDNA.

The assay was immunoSEQ multiplex PCR, and TCRdb's table has in-frame clones only and misses some. This table holds approximately 150,000 clones, around 88% found once. CDR1 and CDR2 (germline): KGHSH, LQKENI. The CDR3 has 13 residues. V lost 2 bases, J lost 8 bases, and 5 bases stayed unmatched. The V gene is TRBV18, the J gene TRBJ1-1; 7 bases map to TRBD1. This receptor was taken from an older woman with acute or convalescent COVID-19. Sample: peripheral blood. The CDR3 DNA sequence: TGTGCCAGCTCACCAAACGAGGGGGCGGAAGCTTTCTTT. It is translated as CASSPNEGAEAFF.